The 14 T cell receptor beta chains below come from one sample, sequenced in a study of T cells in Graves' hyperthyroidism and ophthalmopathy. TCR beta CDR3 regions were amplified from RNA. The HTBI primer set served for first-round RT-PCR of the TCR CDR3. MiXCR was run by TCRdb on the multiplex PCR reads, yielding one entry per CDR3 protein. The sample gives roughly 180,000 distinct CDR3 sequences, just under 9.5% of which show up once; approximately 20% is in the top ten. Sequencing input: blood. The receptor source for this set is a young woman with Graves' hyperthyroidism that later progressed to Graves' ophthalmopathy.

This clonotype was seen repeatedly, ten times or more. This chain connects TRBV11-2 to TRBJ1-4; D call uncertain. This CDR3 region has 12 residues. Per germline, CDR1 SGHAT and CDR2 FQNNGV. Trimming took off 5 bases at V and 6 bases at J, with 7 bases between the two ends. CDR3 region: CASSPRHEKLFF. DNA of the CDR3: TGTGCCAGCAGCCCCCGGCATGAAAAACTGTTTTTT.

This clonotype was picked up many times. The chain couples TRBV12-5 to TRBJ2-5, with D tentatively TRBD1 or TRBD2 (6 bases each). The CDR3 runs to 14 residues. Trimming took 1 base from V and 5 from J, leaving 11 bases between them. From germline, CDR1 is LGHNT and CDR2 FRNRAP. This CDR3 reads CASGLAGGQETQYF. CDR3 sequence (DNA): TGTGCTAGTGGTTTGGCTGGGGGGCAGGAGACCCAGTACTTC.

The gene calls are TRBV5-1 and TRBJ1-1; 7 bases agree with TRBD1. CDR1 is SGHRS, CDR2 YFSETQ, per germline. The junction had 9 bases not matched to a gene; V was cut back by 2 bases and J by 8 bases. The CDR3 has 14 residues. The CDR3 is CASSLDRQGGEAFF. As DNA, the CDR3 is TGCGCCAGCAGCTTAGATCGACAGGGAGGAGAAGCTTTCTTT.

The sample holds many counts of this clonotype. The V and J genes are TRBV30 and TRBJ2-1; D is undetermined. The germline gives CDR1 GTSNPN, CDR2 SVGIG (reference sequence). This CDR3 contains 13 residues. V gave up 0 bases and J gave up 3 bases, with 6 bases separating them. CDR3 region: CAWSVGSYNEQFF. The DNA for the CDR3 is TGTGCCTGGAGTGTCGGTAGCTACAATGAGCAGTTCTTC.

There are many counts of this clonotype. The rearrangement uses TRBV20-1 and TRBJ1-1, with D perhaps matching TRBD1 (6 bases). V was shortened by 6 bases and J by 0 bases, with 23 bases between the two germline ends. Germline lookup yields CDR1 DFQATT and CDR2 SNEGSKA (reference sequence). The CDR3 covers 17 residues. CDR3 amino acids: CSALGGGPLSVNTEAFF. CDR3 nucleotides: TGCAGTGCCTTAGGAGGGGGACCCTTAAGTGTGAACACTGAAGCTTTCTTT.

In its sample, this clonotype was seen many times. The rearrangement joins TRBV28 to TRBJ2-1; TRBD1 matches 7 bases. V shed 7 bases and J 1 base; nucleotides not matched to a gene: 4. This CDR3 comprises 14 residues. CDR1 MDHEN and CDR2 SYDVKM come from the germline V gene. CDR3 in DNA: TGTGCCAGCAAACTACAGGGGTCCTACAATGAGCAGTTCTTC. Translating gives CASKLQGSYNEQFF.

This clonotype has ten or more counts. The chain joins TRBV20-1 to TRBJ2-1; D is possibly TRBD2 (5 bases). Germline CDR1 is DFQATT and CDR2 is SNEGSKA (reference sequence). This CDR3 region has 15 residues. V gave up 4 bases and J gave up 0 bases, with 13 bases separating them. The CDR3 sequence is CSATPQAVSYNEQFF. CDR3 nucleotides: TGCAGTGCTACCCCCCAAGCGGTCTCCTACAATGAGCAGTTCTTC.

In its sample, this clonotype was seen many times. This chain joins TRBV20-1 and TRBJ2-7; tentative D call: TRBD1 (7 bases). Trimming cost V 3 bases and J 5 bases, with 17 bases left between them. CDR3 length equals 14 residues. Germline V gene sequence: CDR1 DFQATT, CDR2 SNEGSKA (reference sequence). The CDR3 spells CSARGGQRAHEQYF. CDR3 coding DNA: TGCAGTGCTAGGGGGGGACAGAGAGCGCACGAGCAGTACTTC.

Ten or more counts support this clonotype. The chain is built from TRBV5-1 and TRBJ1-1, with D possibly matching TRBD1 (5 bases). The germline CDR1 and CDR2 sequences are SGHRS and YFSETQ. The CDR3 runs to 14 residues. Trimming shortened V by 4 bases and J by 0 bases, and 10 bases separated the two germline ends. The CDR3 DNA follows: TGCGCCAGCAGCGTACCAGGGTTGAACACTGAAGCTTTCTTT. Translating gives CASSVPGLNTEAFF.

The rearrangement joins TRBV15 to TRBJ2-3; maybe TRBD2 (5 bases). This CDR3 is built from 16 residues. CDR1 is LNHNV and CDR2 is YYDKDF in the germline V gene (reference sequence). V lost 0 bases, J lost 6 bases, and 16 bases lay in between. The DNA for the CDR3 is TGTGCCACCAGCAGAGATAAGGACTCGTCCGGGGATACGCAGTATTTT. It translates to CATSRDKDSSGDTQYF.

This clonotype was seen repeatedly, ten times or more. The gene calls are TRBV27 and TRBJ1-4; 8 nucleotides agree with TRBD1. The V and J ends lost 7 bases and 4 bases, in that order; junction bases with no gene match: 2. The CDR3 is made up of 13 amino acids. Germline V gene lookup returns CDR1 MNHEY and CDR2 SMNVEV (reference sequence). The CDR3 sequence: CASTGGRNEKLFF. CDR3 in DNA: TGTGCCAGCACAGGGGGCCGTAATGAAAAACTGTTTTTT.

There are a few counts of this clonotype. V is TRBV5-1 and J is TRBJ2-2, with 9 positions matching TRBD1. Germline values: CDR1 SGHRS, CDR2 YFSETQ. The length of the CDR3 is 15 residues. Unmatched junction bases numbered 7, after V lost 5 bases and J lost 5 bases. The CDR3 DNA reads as TGCGCCAGCAGTACAGGGGGCGCGGAGACCGGGGAGCTGTTTTTT. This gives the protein CASSTGGAETGELFF.

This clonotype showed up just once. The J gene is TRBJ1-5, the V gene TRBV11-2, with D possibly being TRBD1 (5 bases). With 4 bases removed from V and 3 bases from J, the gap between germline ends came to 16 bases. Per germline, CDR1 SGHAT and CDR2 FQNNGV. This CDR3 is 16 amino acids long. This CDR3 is CASSSLAGPPNQPQHF. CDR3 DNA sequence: TGTGCCAGCAGCTCGTTAGCGGGACCTCCCAATCAGCCCCAGCATTTT.

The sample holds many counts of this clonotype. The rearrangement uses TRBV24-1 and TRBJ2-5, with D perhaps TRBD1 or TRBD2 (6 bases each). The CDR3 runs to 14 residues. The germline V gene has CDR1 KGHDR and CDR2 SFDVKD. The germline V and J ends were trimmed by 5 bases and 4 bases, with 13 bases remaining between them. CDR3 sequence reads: CATSAYREAETQYF. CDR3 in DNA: TGTGCCACCAGTGCCTACAGGGAGGCAGAGACCCAGTACTTC.